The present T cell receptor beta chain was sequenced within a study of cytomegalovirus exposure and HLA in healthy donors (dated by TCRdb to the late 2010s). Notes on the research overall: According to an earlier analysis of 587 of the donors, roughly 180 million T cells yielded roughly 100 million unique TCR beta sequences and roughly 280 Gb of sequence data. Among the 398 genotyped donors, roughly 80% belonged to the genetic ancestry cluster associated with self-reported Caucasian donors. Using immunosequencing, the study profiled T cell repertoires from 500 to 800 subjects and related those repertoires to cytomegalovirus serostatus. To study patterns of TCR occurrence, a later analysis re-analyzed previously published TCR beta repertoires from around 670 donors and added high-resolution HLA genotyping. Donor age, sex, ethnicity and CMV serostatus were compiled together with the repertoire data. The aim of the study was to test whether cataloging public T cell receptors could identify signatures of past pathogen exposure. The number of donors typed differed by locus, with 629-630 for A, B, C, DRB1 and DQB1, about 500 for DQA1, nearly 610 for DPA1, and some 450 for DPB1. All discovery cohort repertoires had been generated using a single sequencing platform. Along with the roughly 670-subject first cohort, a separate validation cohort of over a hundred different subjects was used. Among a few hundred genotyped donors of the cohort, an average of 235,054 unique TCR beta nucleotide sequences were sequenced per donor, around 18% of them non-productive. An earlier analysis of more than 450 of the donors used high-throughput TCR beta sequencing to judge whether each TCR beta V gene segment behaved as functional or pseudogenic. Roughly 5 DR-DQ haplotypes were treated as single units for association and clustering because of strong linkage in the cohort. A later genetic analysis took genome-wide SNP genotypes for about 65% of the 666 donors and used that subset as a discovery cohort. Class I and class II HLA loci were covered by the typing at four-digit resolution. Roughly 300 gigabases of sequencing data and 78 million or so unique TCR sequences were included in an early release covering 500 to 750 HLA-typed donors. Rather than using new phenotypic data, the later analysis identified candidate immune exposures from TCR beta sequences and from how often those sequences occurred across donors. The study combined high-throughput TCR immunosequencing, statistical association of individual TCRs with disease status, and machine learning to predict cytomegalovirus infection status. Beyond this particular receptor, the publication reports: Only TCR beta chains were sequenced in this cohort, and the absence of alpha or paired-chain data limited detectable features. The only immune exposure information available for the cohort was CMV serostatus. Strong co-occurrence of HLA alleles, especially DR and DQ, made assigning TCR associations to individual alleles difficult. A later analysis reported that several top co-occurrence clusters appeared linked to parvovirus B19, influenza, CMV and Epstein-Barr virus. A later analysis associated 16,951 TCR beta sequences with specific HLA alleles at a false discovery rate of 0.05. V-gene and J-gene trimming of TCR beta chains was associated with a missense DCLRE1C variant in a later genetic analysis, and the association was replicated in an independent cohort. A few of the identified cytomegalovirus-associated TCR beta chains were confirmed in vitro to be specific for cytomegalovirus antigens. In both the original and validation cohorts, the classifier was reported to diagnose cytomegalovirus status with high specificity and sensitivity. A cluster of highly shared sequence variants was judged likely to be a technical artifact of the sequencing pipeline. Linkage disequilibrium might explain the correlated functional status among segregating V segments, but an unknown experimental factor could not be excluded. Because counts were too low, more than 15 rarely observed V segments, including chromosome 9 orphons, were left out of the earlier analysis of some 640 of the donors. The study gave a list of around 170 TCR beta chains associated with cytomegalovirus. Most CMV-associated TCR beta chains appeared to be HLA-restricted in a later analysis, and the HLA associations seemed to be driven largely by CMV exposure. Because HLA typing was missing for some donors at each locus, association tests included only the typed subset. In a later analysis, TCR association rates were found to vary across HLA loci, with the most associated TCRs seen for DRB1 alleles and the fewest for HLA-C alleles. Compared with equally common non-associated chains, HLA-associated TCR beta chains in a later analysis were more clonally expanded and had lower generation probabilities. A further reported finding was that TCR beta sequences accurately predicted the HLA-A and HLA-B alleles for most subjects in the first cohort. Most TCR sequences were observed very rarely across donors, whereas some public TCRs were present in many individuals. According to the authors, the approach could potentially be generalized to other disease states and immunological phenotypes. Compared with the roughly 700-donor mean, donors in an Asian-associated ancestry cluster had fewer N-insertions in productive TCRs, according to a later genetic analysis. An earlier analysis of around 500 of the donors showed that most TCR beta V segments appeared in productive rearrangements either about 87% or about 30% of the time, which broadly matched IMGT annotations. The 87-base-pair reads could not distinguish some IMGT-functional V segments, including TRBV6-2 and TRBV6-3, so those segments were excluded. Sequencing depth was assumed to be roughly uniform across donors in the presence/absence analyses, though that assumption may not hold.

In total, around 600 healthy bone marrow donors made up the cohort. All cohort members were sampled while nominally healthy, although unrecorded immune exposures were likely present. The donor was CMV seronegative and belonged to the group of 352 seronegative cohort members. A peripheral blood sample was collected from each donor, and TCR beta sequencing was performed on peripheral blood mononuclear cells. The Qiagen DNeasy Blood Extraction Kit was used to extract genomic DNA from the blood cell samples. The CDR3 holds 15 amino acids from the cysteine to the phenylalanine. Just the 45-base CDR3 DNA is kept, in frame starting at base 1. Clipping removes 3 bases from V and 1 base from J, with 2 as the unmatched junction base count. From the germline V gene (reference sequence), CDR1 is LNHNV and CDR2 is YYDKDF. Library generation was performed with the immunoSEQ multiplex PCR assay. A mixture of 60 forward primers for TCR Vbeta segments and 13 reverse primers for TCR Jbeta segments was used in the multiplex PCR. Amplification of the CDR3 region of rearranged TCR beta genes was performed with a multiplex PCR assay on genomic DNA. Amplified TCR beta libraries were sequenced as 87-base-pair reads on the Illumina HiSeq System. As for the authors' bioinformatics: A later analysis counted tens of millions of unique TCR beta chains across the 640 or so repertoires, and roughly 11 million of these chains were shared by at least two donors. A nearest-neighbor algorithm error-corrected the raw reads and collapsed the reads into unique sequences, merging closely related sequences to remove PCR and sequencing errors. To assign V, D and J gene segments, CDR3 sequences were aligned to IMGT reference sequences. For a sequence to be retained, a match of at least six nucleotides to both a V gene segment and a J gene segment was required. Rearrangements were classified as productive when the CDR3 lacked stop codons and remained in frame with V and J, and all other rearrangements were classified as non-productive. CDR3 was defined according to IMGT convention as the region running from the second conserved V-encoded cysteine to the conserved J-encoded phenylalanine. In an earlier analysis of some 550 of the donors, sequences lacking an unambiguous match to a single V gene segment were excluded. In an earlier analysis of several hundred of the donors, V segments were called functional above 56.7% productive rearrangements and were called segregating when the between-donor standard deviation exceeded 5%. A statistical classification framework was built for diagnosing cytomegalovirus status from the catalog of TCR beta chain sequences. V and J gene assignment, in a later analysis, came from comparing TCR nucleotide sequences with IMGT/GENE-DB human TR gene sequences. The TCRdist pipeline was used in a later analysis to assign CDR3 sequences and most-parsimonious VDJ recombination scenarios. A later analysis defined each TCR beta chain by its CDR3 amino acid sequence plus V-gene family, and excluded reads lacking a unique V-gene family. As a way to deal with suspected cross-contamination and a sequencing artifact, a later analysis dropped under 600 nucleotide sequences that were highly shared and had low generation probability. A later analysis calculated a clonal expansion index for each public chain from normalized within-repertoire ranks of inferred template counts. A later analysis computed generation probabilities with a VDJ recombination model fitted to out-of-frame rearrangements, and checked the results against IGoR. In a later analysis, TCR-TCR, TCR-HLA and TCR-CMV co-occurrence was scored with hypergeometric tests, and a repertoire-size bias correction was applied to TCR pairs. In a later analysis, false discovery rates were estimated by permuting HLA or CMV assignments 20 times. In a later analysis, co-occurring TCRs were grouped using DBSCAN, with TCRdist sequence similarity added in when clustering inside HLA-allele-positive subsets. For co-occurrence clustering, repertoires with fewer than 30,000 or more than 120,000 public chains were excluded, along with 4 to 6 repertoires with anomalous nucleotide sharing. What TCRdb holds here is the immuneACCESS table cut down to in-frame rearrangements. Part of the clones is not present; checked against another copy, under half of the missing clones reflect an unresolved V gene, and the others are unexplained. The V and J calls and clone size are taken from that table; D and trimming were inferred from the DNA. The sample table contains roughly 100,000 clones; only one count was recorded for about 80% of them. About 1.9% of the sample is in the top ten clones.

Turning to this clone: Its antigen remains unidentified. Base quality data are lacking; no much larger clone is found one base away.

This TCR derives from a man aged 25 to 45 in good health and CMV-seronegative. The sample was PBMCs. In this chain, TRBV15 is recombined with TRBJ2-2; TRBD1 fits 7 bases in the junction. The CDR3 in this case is CATSSGTVNTGELFF. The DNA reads TGTGCCACCAGCAGTGGGACAGTGAACACCGGGGAGCTGTTTTTT.